The following is a T cell receptor (beta chain) sequence with its context. The ends lost 2 bases at V and 2 bases at J; junction bases unmatched: 9. The length of the CDR3 is 17 residues. Germline V gene sequence: CDR1 SGHVS, CDR2 FQNEAQ. This entry comes from a study of T-cell reconstitution after alpha-beta-depleted transplantation in children. This sample's TCRbeta library carried unique molecular identifier barcodes. TCRdb processed the PCR reads anew with MiXCR; each CDR3 protein has one entry. Counted here are about 500,000 distinct CDR3 sequences, roughly 33% occurring once; the ten biggest clones make up 2% to 3%.

Sequenced here: PBMCs from the stem cell graft donor, sampled from the stem cell graft. The chain uses TRBV7-8 and TRBJ1-3, with 7 bases lining up with TRBD1. The receptor was derived from a human donor who donated a stem cell graft to a child with aplastic anemia. The CDR3 nucleotides are TGTGCCAGCAGCTTAATTTCTAGGGGGCAAACTGGAAACACCATATATTTT. This sequence encodes CASSLISRGQTGNTIYF.